The sequence of this TCR beta chain was determined in a study of blood T cells in healthy people across ages. To note about this clonotype: Its specificity is not known.

J gave up 8 bases and V 6 bases, and 12 bases lay outside the gene matches. The CDR3 runs to 15 residues. Each sample yielded at least 6 micrograms of PBMC total RNA. Notes on the study in general: Strong correlation existed between TCR beta diversity and naive T cell percentage.

A second PCR, run for roughly 7 to 12 cycles, used a sample-barcoded 5' primer plus a J-beta primer mix. Using its own MiXCR run on the 5' RACE reads, TCRdb lists one record per CDR3 protein. Of around 1.5 million distinct CDR3 sequences in the sample, approximately 63% are singletons; the top ten hold 6.5% to 8%. The sequence was collected from a young man in good health. The sequenced material came from blood. The rearrangement links TRBV12-3 or TRBV12-4 to TRBJ2-1; 8 bases fit TRBD2. The CDR3 region has the DNA TGTGCCAGCAGATATTTAGCGGGGTCAGGGGATGAGCAGTTCTTC. The encoded protein is CASRYLAGSGDEQFF.